The 16 T cell receptor beta chains listed next were all sequenced from one sample in a study of T cell changes during pregnancy in multiple sclerosis. Using immunoSEQ multiplex PCR, the repertoire was profiled, and TCRdb retains in-frame clones only, with some absent. The profile shows around 100,000 clones, approximately 90% of them singletons. The specimen was peripheral blood, collected after pregnancy. All receptors derive from a female donor with multiple sclerosis, enrolled in a pregnancy study.

The V and J genes are TRBV27 and TRBJ2-7; D is possibly TRBD2 (7 bases). The CDR3 contains 14 residues. Germline CDR1 MNHEY, CDR2 SMNVEV (reference sequence). V gave up 8 bases and J gave up 0 bases, with 14 bases separating them. In DNA form, the CDR3 reads TGTGCCAGCTGGGGGGGCTGGGGCTCCTACGAGCAGTACTTC. It encodes CASWGGWGSYEQYF.

The CDR3 nucleotides read TGCGCCAGCAGCCAAGCTGCCAGCGTCTCTGGAAACACCATATATTTT. This codes for CASSQAASVSGNTIYF. This sequence joins TRBV4-1 and TRBJ1-3, with D uncertain. In germline, CDR1 is MGHRA, CDR2 YSYEKL. This CDR3 is 16 amino acids long. V was clipped by 1 base and J by 0 bases, with 10 bases between them.

This chain connects TRBV6-5 to TRBJ1-2, with D tentatively TRBD1 (5 bases). V lost 2 bases and J 4 bases, leaving 8 bases between the germline ends. CDR1 MNHEY and CDR2 SVGAGI come from the germline V gene. CDR3 length: 13 amino acids. This CDR3 reads CASSYATAYGYTF. CDR3 bases: TGTGCCAGCAGTTACGCGACAGCCTATGGCTACACCTTC.

The V and J genes are TRBV4-1 and TRBJ2-5; D might be TRBD2 (5 bases). CDR1 is MGHRA, CDR2 YSYEKL, per germline. Trimming removed 1 base from V and 5 bases from J, with 17 bases in between. CDR3 length: 16 residues. CDR3 protein: CASSQVTGVQSETQYF. The CDR3 bases are TGCGCCAGCAGCCAAGTAACCGGGGTACAGAGCGAGACCCAGTACTTC.

The chain employs TRBV23-1 and TRBJ2-7, with D tentatively TRBD2 (6 bases). TRBV23-1 is known as an ORF, though its function is uncertain. The CDR3 is 13 residues long. Deletions cut 11 bases from V and 4 bases from J, with 18 bases between. The CDR3 DNA reads as TGCGCCCACAAGGAGGGGCAGGTATACGAGCAGTACTTC. This gives the protein CAHKEGQVYEQYF.

A remark on this clone: Other DNA sequences from this sample encode an identical CDR3 as well. The rearrangement joins TRBV19 to TRBJ1-5; the D is unclear. V was pared by 3 bases and J by 2 bases, with 8 bases between. Germline V gene lookup returns CDR1 LNHDA and CDR2 SQIVND (reference sequence). This CDR3 spans 14 amino acids. As DNA, the CDR3 is TGTGCCAGTAGTATCGGTCAAGGCAATCAGCCCCAGCATTTT. It is translated as CASSIGQGNQPQHF.

This sequence joins TRBV5-1 and TRBJ2-5; D is perhaps TRBD2 (5 bases). Germline-derived CDR1 and CDR2 are SGHRS and YFSETQ. Trimming pared 6 bases from V and 2 bases from J, leaving 11 bases between. The CDR3 extends over 13 amino acids. In DNA form, the CDR3 reads TGCGCCAGCATGGAAGCGGCACAAGAGACCCAGTACTTC. Translating gives CASMEAAQETQYF.

The chain has TRBV6-1 and TRBJ2-3, with 7 bases matching TRBD2. V shed 1 base, J shed 2 bases, and the junction held 9 bases outside the gene matches. Germline V lookup: CDR1 MNHNS, CDR2 SASEGT. The CDR3 is 17 amino acids. The DNA of the CDR3 is TGTGCCAGCAGTGAAGGGGACGATGGGGGGGACACAGATACGCAGTATTTT. Protein product: CASSEGDDGGDTDTQYF.

The chain is built from TRBV18 and TRBJ1-1; D is undetermined. CDR3 size: 13 residues. Per the germline V gene, CDR1 is KGHSH and CDR2 is LQKENI. Trimming stripped 3 bases from V and 6 bases from J, with 11 bases between. The CDR3 bases are TGTGCCAGCTCACCGCCGGTCGGTCCTGAAGCTTTCTTT. Translating it yields CASSPPVGPEAFF.

The V gene is TRBV20-1, the J gene TRBJ2-7; 7 bases are a match to TRBD2. The V segment lost 6 bases and the J segment 6 bases; nucleotides outside the gene matches: 5. The germline V gene has CDR1 DFQATT and CDR2 SNEGSKA (reference sequence). The CDR3 is made up of 11 amino acids. The chain's CDR3 is CSASTSVEQYF. CDR3 bases: TGCAGTGCGTCTACTAGCGTCGAGCAGTACTTC.

V and J are TRBV2 and TRBJ1-1; 8 positions agree with TRBD1. V trimming: 10 bases; J trimming: 0 bases; junction bases outside the gene matches: 13. Germline loops: CDR1 SNHLY, CDR2 FYNNEI. This CDR3 region has 16 residues. CDR3 coding DNA: TGTGCCAAACAAAGGGACAGGCTTTTGATGAACACTGAAGCTTTCTTT. This translates into CAKQRDRLLMNTEAFF.

The genes are TRBV4-2 and TRBJ2-2; possibly TRBD2 for D (5 bases). Germline assignment: CDR1 LGHNA and CDR2 YNFKEQ. This CDR3 region has 17 residues. The V and J ends lost 1 base and 8 bases respectively, with 20 bases between them. In DNA form, the CDR3 reads TGTGCCAGCAGCCAAGCTGGGGTGGGCCGTCCGGGAGGGGAGCTGTTTTTT. This encodes CASSQAGVGRPGGELFF.

This clone was picked up one time. The V gene is TRBV4-2, the J gene TRBJ1-2; TRBD1 might be the D (6 bases). CDR1 and CDR2 (germline): LGHNA, YNFKEQ. CDR3 size: 15 residues. V was pared by 0 bases and J by 4 bases, with 12 bases between. The CDR3 protein is CASSQDQGRAYGYTF. CDR3 nucleotide sequence: TGTGCCAGCAGCCAAGATCAGGGGCGCGCCTATGGCTACACCTTC.

This sequence joins TRBV5-4 and TRBJ1-6; D ambiguous. Trimming left V 4 bases short and J 5 bases short, with 10 bases between. The germline V gene has CDR1 SGHNT and CDR2 YYREEE (reference sequence). The CDR3 is 14 residues long. The CDR3 DNA reads as TGTGCCAGCAGCACGGAGTGGGATAATTCACCCCTCCACTTT. This codes for CASSTEWDNSPLHF.

The chain has TRBV28 and TRBJ1-2; TRBD1 matches 7 bases. Trimming at V came to 5 bases and at J to 4 bases, leaving 13 bases not matched to a gene. CDR3 length equals 16 residues. CDR1 is MDHEN and CDR2 is SYDVKM in the germline V gene. CDR3 protein: CASSPYSRGQSYGYTF. The DNA for the CDR3 is TGTGCCAGCAGTCCTTATTCGAGGGGGCAGAGCTATGGCTACACCTTC.

The chain couples TRBV5-4 to TRBJ2-7; D unresolved. Trimming left V 7 bases short and J 4 bases short, with 21 bases between. The CDR3 consists of 15 residues. CDR1 is SGHNT and CDR2 is YYREEE in the germline V gene (reference sequence). CDR3 nucleotides: TGTGCCAGCTCCATCTTAGAGATTACGCCTTACGAGCAGTACTTC. This codes for CASSILEITPYEQYF.